This T cell receptor beta chain came from a study of blood T cells in healthy people across ages. Samples each yielded at least 5 micrograms of total RNA. For the second PCR, which ran for roughly 6 to 12 cycles, a sample-barcoded 5' primer and a J-beta primer mix were used. In TCRdb, the 5' RACE reads were re-called with MiXCR into one record per CDR3 protein. The repertoire consists of some 940,000 distinct CDR3 sequences, with about 29% occurring once and the leading ten covering 9.5% to 13%. Findings and limits, study-wide: When set beside aged donors, long-lived donors presented more naive CD4+ cells and higher diversity.

This clonotype was counted at least ten times. No antigen is known for it. These data were also reused for a study on T cells of mothers and their children. That source notes: For cDNA synthesis, the complete extracted RNA was used (roughly 1.5 ug per 15 ul). Mother-child pairs who were related displayed a slightly higher overlap than unrelated pairs, a difference that was non-significant.

Sequencing was done on a sample of blood. This sequence was found in a woman aged 40 to 50 in good health.

The CDR3 bases are TGTGCCAGCAAAACACGGACCTACGAGCAGTACTTC. It specifies CASKTRTYEQYF. The chain links TRBV28 to TRBJ2-7; D is unresolved. The CDR3 spans 12 residues. V was pared by 7 bases and J by 2 bases, with 9 bases between. Germline assignment: CDR1 MDHEN and CDR2 SYDVKM.